The source of this T cell receptor (beta chain) is a study of CD4+ T cells in melanoma. The study's findings and limits: Diverse differentiation states were reported for melanoma neoantigen-specific CD4+ T cells. A reported correlation linked neoantigen-specific CD4+ T cells to CD8+, macrophage and B cell function.

To note about this clone: The antigen is undetermined.

From germline, CDR1 is SEHNR and CDR2 FQNEAQ (reference sequence). V was trimmed by 5 bases and J by 1 base, leaving 11 bases between them. The CDR3 has 15 residues. Some clones are missing from TCRdb's copy, which holds only in-frame ones; the method was immunoSEQ multiplex PCR. The sample lists fewer than 150,000 clones; approximately 91% were seen once. This chain connects TRBV7-9 to TRBJ2-2; a possible D gene is TRBD1 (5 bases). The receptor's source is a human donor with melanoma. CDR3 sequence (DNA): TGTGCCAGCAGCCCCCCCCAGGGGAACACCGGGGAGCTGTTTTTT. Translating gives CASSPPQGNTGELFF.